This T cell receptor (beta chain) was identified during a study of cytomegalovirus exposure and HLA in healthy donors. The study, taken as a whole, reports: Most TCR beta V segments were productive about 90% or about 30% of the time in an earlier analysis. TCR beta chain V- and J-gene trimming was linked, in a later analysis, to a missense variant in DCLRE1C. The study listed around 150 cytomegalovirus-associated TCR beta chains.

The PCR had 60 Vbeta and 13 Jbeta primers. Clones were read by immunoSEQ multiplex PCR, and TCRdb kept only the in-frame ones, dropping some. The data show 160,000 or so clones, around 79% seen once. Donors counted as nominally healthy when sampled, yet unrecorded immune exposures were likely. Turning to this clone: The target antigen is unknown.

This CDR3 has 13 residues. Germline CDR1 SGHNT, CDR2 YYREEE (reference sequence). V lost 4 bases and J 5 bases, leaving 10 bases between the germline ends. The TCR was taken from a man in his forties in good health and CMV-seronegative. The chain joins TRBV5-4 to TRBJ2-4, with a weak D call TRBD1 (6 bases). The sample consisted of PBMCs. CDR3 coding DNA: TGTGCCAGCAGCACCCGGACAGAAAACATTCAGTACTTC. This encodes CASSTRTENIQYF.